The entry below gives a single TCR beta chain sequence along with its context. This CDR3 has 15 amino acids. Germline CDR1 and CDR2: SGHRS and YFSETQ. Germline trimming cut 5 bases from V and 2 bases from J; bases unmatched to any gene: 6. These data belong to a study of cytomegalovirus exposure and HLA in healthy donors. In the study overall: Unique TCR beta sequences numbering 120 million or so came from about 179 million T cells in an earlier analysis.

The PCR made use of 60 Vbeta and 13 Jbeta primers. TCRdb's copy holds only in-frame clones and misses some; the assay was immunoSEQ multiplex PCR. The sample contains tens of thousands of clones, 76% of which appear only once. When sampled, the donors appeared nominally healthy, though they likely had unrecorded immune exposures. Sequencing was performed on PBMCs. The sequence was obtained from a male donor in good health and CMV-seronegative. The chain combines TRBV5-1 with TRBJ2-3; 9 positions match TRBD1. The CDR3, as DNA: TGCGCCAGCAGATCCGGGACAGGGTACACAGATACGCAGTATTTT. Protein sequence: CASRSGTGYTDTQYF.